One and the same sample provided the 19 T cell receptor beta chains below, sequenced in a study of CD8 T cells in Susac syndrome. An input of roughly 0.5 to 1 ug of RNA was subjected to reverse transcription using random hexamers. From the immunoSEQ multiplex PCR reads, TCRdb called clonotypes with MiXCR, one entry per CDR3 protein. This table has 300,000 to 350,000 distinct CDR3 sequences, about 90% appearing once. Input material: CD4+ T cells from PBMCs. These receptors were obtained from a human donor with multiple sclerosis.

This rearrangement joins TRBV2 to TRBJ2-2, with 10 bases matching TRBD1. CDR3 length: 16 residues. Germline CDR1 is SNHLY and CDR2 is FYNNEI. The junction had 4 bases not matched to a gene; V was cut back by 5 bases and J by 1 base. The CDR3 DNA reads TGTGCCAGCAGTCCGACAGGGGGCTGGAACACCGGGGAGCTGTTTTTT. As protein: CASSPTGGWNTGELFF.

This clonotype was seen just once. The chain uses TRBV2 and TRBJ1-5; the D is unclear. The CDR3 covers 11 residues. V was clipped by 6 bases and J by 9 bases, with 9 bases between them. Germline CDR1 and CDR2: SNHLY and FYNNEI. Here the CDR3 reads CASRIRGPQHF. DNA of the CDR3: TGTGCCAGCAGGATACGGGGGCCCCAGCATTTT.

The rearrangement joins TRBV7-9 to TRBJ2-2, with D tentatively TRBD1 (6 bases). V shed 4 bases and J shed 0 bases, with 12 bases lying between them. This CDR3 comprises 16 residues. Germline CDR1 and CDR2: SEHNR and FQNEAQ (reference sequence). This chain's CDR3 is CASSWGTLANTGELFF. Here the CDR3 DNA reads TGTGCCAGCAGCTGGGGGACACTCGCGAACACCGGGGAGCTGTTTTTT.

The J gene is TRBJ2-7, the V gene TRBV6-2 or TRBV6-3; the D call may be TRBD1 or TRBD2 (5 bases each). Trimming cost V 8 bases and J 9 bases, with 23 bases left between them. The V gene's germline CDR1 is MNHEY and CDR2 SVGEGT. The CDR3 runs to 14 residues. The CDR3 region has the DNA TGTGCCAGCGCCCCCGGGACGGGAATACGAGGGCAGTACTTC. Encoded protein: CASAPGTGIRGQYF.

V is TRBV3-1 and J is TRBJ2-7; 10 bases are a match to TRBD2. V trimming: 3 bases; J trimming: 2 bases; junction bases outside the gene matches: 4. The CDR3 runs to 15 residues. CDR1 LGHDT and CDR2 YNNKEL come from the germline V gene (reference sequence). CDR3 in amino acids: CASSHGLAAPYEQYF. CDR3 DNA: TGTGCCAGCAGCCACGGACTAGCGGCCCCCTACGAGCAGTACTTC.

The CDR3, as DNA: TGTGCCAGCAGCCGTAGCGGGAGGCAGGAAGATACGCAGTATTTT. This translates into CASSRSGRQEDTQYF. The rearrangement links TRBV12-3 or TRBV12-4 to TRBJ2-3, with TRBD2 identical over 10 bases. Unmatched junction bases numbered 8, after V lost 6 bases and J lost 5 bases. CDR3 length equals 15 residues.

This chain joins TRBV20-1 and TRBJ2-5; 7 nucleotides line up with TRBD1. The CDR3 totals 15 residues. With V trimmed by 5 bases and J by 5 bases, 14 bases remained unmatched. The germline V gene has CDR1 DFQATT and CDR2 SNEGSKA (reference sequence). CDR3 loop: CSAQGDVMGLETQYF. In DNA form, the CDR3 reads TGCAGTGCTCAGGGGGACGTGATGGGGCTTGAGACCCAGTACTTC.

The rearrangement links TRBV6-4 to TRBJ2-2; no clear D. This CDR3 comprises 14 residues. The germline gives CDR1 MRHNA, CDR2 SNTAGT. V was shortened by 6 bases and J by 4 bases, with 12 bases between the two germline ends. CDR3 DNA: TGTGCCAGCAGAACACTCCCGGGCACCGGGGAGCTGTTTTTT. It encodes CASRTLPGTGELFF.

This chain uses TRBV29-1 with TRBJ2-2; 8 bases are a match to TRBD2. Trimming cost V 4 bases and J 6 bases; bases outside gene matches: 10. This CDR3 has 15 amino acids. CDR1 is SQVTM and CDR2 is ANQGSEA in the germline V gene. CDR3 sequence: CSVGVAGGGSGELFF. CDR3 coding DNA: TGCAGCGTTGGAGTTGCGGGAGGCGGTTCCGGGGAGCTGTTTTTT.

The chain is built from TRBV27 and TRBJ1-2, with no clear D. Trimming took off 5 bases at V and 0 bases at J, with 10 bases between the two ends. This CDR3 is built from 14 residues. CDR1 MNHEY and CDR2 SMNVEV come from the germline V gene (reference sequence). As DNA, the CDR3 is TGTGCCAGCAGTCGTTCATTAGCTAACTATGGCTACACCTTC. Translating it yields CASSRSLANYGYTF.

This chain links TRBV11-3 with TRBJ2-3, with D possibly called TRBD1 or TRBD2 (5 bases each). CDR1 and CDR2 (germline): SGHNT, YENEEA. The CDR3 length is 12 residues. Trimming removed 6 bases from V and 4 bases from J, with 8 bases in between. The CDR3 loop reads CASRGTADTQYF. CDR3 nucleotides: TGTGCCAGCAGGGGGACCGCAGATACGCAGTATTTT.

A few counts support this clonotype. Germline is not matched at one junction end, which may reflect a read error. This rearrangement joins TRBV7-7 to TRBJ2-3; D is perhaps TRBD1 (5 bases). This CDR3 contains 14 residues. CDR1 is SSHAT and CDR2 is FNYEAQ in the germline V gene (reference sequence). The CDR3 DNA follows: TGTGCTAGCAGCTTAGCAGGGAACACAGATACGCAGTATTTT. It is translated as CASSLAGNTDTQYF.

This clonotype has only one observation. The chain employs TRBV2 and TRBJ2-5; the match to TRBD1 covers 8 bases. There are 14 residues in the CDR3. Per germline, CDR1 SNHLY and CDR2 FYNNEI. V lost 6 bases, J lost 4 bases, and 7 bases stayed unmatched. CDR3 sequence reads: CASRRWGQAETQYF. The CDR3 nucleotides read TGTGCCAGCAGAAGGTGGGGACAGGCAGAGACCCAGTACTTC.

The V gene is TRBV11-1, the J gene TRBJ2-7; possibly TRBD1 for D (5 bases). The V end lost 2 bases, the J end lost 3 bases, and 8 bases lay between the germline ends. The germline V gene has CDR1 SGHAT and CDR2 FQDESV (reference sequence). CDR3 length: 13 amino acids. This chain's CDR3 is CASSLPGIYEQYF. The CDR3 region has the DNA TGTGCCAGCAGCTTACCAGGGATCTACGAGCAGTACTTC.

J is TRBJ2-2 and V is TRBV6-6; TRBD2 aligns across 7 bases. The CDR3 runs 15 residues. J was trimmed by 5 bases and V by 5 bases; bases with no gene match: 8. Germline values: CDR1 MNHNY, CDR2 SVGAGI (reference sequence). The CDR3 region is CASSRVVGGTGELFF. The CDR3 DNA reads as TGTGCCAGCAGTCGCGTGGTGGGGGGGACCGGGGAGCTGTTTTTT.

The V gene is TRBV9, the J gene TRBJ2-3; D uncertain. Germline assignment: CDR1 SGDLS and CDR2 YYNGEE. The ends were cut back, 4 bases at V and 1 base at J, with 13 bases in the middle. The CDR3 runs 15 residues. This chain's CDR3 is CASSQQSVGTDTQYF. CDR3 DNA: TGTGCCAGCAGCCAGCAGTCCGTGGGCACAGATACGCAGTATTTT.

This chain connects TRBV20-1 to TRBJ1-4, with D possibly matching TRBD1 (5 bases). The germline V and J ends were trimmed by 0 bases and 10 bases, with 18 bases remaining between them. Germline-derived CDR1 and CDR2 are DFQATT and SNEGSKA (reference sequence). CDR3 length equals 15 residues. For the CDR3, the DNA is TGCAGTGCTAGAGAGAGATCGACAGAAGGGGCAAAACTGTTTTTT. This translates into CSARERSTEGAKLFF.

This clonotype was seen only once. The chain links TRBV29-1 to TRBJ1-1; D is unresolved. Germline V gene data show CDR1 as SQVTM and CDR2 as ANQGSEA. CDR3 size: 12 residues. V shed 3 bases and J shed 3 bases, with 8 bases lying between them. CDR3 in DNA: TGCAGCGTTGAGCGTGGGGACACTGAAGCTTTCTTT. Translation gives CSVERGDTEAFF.

The V and J genes are TRBV5-1 and TRBJ1-4, with 7 positions matching TRBD1. Losses at the gene ends were 4 bases for V and 8 bases for J; bases not matched to a gene: 11. The CDR3 totals 15 residues. CDR1 is SGHRS, CDR2 YFSETQ, per germline. The CDR3 here is CASSQTGFFGEKLFF. The DNA of the CDR3 is TGCGCCAGCAGCCAGACAGGGTTCTTTGGGGAAAAACTGTTTTTT.